The clone carrying this T cell receptor (beta chain) was observed a handful of times. Its antigen is unidentified. This record comes from a study of response to subunit inactivated influenza vaccine. TCRdb re-called the RT-PCR reads with MiXCR, one entry per CDR3 protein. Among fewer than 600,000 distinct CDR3 sequences listed, approximately 7.3% were seen once. Points from the study as a whole: The study's authors posited that every seasonal influenza vaccination enlists few new T cells.

CDR1 is MNHEY, CDR2 SMNVEV, per germline (reference sequence). This CDR3 comprises 13 residues. Trimming at V came to 4 bases and at J to 8 bases, leaving 7 bases not matched to a gene. The sequence came from a man aged 45-69 years who received an inactivated influenza vaccine. The sequencing here drew on PBMCs from blood, taken 23 to 25 months after vaccination. The chain recombines TRBV27 with TRBJ1-2; 7 bases map to TRBD1. This CDR3 reads CASSSQGLGGYTF. The CDR3 region has the DNA TGTGCCAGCAGTTCACAGGGGTTAGGGGGCTACACCTTC.